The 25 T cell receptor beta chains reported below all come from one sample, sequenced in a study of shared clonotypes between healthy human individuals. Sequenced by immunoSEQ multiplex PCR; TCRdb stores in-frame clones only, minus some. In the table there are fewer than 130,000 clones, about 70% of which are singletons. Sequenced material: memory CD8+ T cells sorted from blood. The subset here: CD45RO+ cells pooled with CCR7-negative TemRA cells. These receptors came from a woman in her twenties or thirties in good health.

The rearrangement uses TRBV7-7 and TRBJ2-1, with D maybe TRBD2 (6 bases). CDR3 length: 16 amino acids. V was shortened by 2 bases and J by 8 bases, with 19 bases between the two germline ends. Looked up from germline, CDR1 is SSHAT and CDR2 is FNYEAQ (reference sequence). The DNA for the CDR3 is TGTGCCAGCAGCTTACGACCGGGGACTGCGACGGATGAGCAGTTCTTC. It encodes CASSLRPGTATDEQFF.

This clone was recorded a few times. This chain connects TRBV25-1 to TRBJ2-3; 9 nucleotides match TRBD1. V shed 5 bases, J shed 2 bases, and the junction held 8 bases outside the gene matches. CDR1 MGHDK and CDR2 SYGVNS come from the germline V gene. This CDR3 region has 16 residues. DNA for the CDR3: TGTGCCAGCAGTCAACGACAGGGGGGTACCACAGATACGCAGTATTTT. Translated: CASSQRQGGTTDTQYF.

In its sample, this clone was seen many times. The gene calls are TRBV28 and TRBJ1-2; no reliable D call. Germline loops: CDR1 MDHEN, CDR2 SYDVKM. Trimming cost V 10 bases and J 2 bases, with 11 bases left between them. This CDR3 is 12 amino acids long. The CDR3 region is CATRESNYGYTF. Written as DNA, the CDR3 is TGTGCCACGCGAGAGTCGAACTATGGCTACACCTTC.

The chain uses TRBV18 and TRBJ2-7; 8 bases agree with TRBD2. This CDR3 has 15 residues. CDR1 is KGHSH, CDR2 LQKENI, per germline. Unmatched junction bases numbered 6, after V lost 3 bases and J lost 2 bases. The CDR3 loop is CASSPQREPTYEQYF. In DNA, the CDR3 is TGTGCCAGCTCACCGCAGCGGGAGCCAACCTACGAGCAGTACTTC.

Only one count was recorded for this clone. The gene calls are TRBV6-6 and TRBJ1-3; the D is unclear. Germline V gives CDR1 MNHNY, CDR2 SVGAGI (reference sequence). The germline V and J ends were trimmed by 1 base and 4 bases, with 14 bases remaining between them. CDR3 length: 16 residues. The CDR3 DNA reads TGTGCCAGCAGTTACTTCTACGGTCTAGGAGGAAACACCATATATTTT. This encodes CASSYFYGLGGNTIYF.

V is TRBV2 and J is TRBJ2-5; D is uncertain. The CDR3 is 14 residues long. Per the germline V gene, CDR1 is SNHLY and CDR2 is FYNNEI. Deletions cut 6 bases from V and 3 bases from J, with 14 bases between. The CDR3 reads CASSNDVAEETQYF. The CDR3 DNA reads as TGTGCCAGCAGCAACGACGTAGCAGAAGAGACCCAGTACTTC. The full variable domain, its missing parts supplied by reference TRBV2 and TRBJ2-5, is EPEVTQTPSHQVTQMGQEVILRCVPISNHLYFYWYRQILGQKVEFLVSFYNNEISEKSEIFDDQFSVERPDGSNFTLKIRSTKLEDSAMYFCASSNDVAEETQYFGPGTRLLVL.

The CDR3 DNA reads TGTGCCAGCAGCCCCTGGGACATGTACGGCTACACCTTC. Translated: CASSPWDMYGYTF. This chain links TRBV7-9 with TRBJ1-2; perhaps TRBD1 as D (6 bases). Germline lookup yields CDR1 SEHNR and CDR2 FQNEAQ (reference sequence). Between the trimmed V and J ends, which lost 5 bases and 8 bases, there was a span of 15 bases. The CDR3 covers 13 residues. Variable domain in full (rest from reference TRBV7-9 and TRBJ1-2): DTGVSQNPRHKITKRGQNVTFRCDPISEHNRLYWYRQTLGQGPEFLTYFQNEAQLEKSRLLSDRFSAERPKGSFSTLEIQRTEQGDSAMYLCASSPWDMYGYTFGSGTRLTVV.

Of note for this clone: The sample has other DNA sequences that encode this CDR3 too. The CDR3 nucleotides read TGTGCCAGCAGTTTAGGCGCGGGAGGGTCAGATACGCAGTATTTT. Protein: CASSLGAGGSDTQYF. The rearrangement links TRBV28 to TRBJ2-3; 9 nucleotides match TRBD2. The CDR3 contains 15 residues. Germline CDR1 and CDR2: MDHEN and SYDVKM. Losses at the gene ends were 2 bases for V and 4 bases for J; bases not matched to a gene: 4. The whole variable domain, filled in from reference TRBV28 and TRBJ2-3, reads DVKVTQSSRYLVKRTGEKVFLECVQDMDHENMFWYRQDPGLGLRLIYFSYDVKMKEKGDIPEGYSVSREKKERFSLILESASTNQTSMYLCASSLGAGGSDTQYFGPGTRLTVL.

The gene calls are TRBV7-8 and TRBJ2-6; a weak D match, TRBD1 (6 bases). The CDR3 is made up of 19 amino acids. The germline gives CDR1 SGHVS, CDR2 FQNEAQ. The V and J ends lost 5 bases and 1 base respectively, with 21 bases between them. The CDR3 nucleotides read TGTGCCAGCAGCATATCCGGGTGGACAGAGCTTTCTGGGGCCAACGTCCTGACTTTC. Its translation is CASSISGWTELSGANVLTF.

The CDR3 sequence is CASTSREPSNEQFF. For the CDR3, the DNA is TGTGCCAGCACCTCCAGGGAACCCTCCAATGAGCAGTTCTTC. V and J are TRBV6-1 and TRBJ2-1; tentatively, D is TRBD1 (5 bases). The CDR3 consists of 14 residues. Germline CDR1 is MNHNS and CDR2 is SASEGT. V lost 7 bases, J lost 6 bases, and 16 bases lay in between.

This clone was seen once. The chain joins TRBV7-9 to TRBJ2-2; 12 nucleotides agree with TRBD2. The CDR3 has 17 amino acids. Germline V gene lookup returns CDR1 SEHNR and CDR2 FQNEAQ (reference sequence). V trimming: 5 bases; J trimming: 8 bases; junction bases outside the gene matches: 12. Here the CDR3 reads CASSALAGGPGRGELFF. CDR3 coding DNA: TGTGCCAGCAGCGCACTAGCGGGAGGCCCGGGTAGGGGGGAGCTGTTTTTT.

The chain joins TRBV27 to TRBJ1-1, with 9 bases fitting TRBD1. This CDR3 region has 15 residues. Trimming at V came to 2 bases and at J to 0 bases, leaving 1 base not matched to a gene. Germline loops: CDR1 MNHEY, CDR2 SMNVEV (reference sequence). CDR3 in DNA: TGTGCCAGCAGTTTAGGGACAGGGATGAACACTGAAGCTTTCTTT. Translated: CASSLGTGMNTEAFF.

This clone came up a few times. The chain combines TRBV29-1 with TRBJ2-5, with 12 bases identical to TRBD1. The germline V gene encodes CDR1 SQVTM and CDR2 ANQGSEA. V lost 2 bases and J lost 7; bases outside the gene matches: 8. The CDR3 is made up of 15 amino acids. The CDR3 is CSVESPGQGAGTQYF. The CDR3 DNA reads TGCAGCGTTGAATCCCCGGGACAGGGGGCGGGGACCCAGTACTTC.

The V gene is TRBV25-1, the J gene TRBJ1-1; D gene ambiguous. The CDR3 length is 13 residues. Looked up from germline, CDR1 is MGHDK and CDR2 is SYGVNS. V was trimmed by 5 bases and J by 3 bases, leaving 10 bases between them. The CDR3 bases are TGTGCCAGCAGTCCCTCGGGTCACACTGAAGCTTTCTTT. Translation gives CASSPSGHTEAFF.

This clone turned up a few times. CDR3 region: CATSYGAAEAFF. The CDR3 region has the DNA TGTGCCACCTCCTACGGGGCGGCTGAAGCTTTCTTT. This rearrangement joins TRBV19 to TRBJ1-1; possible D gene TRBD1, 5 bases. CDR3 length equals 12 residues. V was pared by 10 bases and J by 6 bases, with 15 bases between. Germline V gene lookup returns CDR1 LNHDA and CDR2 SQIVND (reference sequence). The entire variable domain, with the rest obtained from reference TRBV19 and TRBJ1-1, is as follows: DGGITQSPKYLFRKEGQNVTLSCEQNLNHDAMYWYRQDPGQGLRLIYYSQIVNDFQKGDIAEGYSVSREKKESFPLTVTSAQKNPTAFYLCATSYGAAEAFFGQGTRLTVV.

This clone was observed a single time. The CDR3 DNA reads as TGTGCCAGTAGTTTGCGGGACAGCTATGGCTACACCTTC. Translation gives CASSLRDSYGYTF. The V and J genes are TRBV19 and TRBJ1-2; 7 bases match TRBD1. CDR1 is LNHDA, CDR2 SQIVND, per germline (reference sequence). The CDR3 extends over 13 amino acids. The junction had 4 bases not matched to a gene; V was cut back by 5 bases and J by 4 bases.

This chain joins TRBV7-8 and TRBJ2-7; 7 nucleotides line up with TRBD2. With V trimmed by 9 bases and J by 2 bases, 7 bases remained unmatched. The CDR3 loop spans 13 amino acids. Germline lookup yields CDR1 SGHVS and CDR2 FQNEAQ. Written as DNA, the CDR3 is TGTGCCAGTGCCAGCGGGGCCACCTACGAGCAGTACTTC. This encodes CASASGATYEQYF.

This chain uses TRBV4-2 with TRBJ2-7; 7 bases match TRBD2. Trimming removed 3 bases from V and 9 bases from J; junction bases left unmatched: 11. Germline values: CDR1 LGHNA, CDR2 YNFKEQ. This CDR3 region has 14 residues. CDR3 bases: TGTGCCAGCAGCCATGGACCGGGGAGGGCAGTGCAGTACTTC. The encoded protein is CASSHGPGRAVQYF.

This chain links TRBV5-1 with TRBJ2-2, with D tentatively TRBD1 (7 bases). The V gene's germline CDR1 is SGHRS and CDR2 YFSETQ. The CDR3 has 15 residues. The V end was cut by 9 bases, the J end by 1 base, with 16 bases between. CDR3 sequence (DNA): TGCGCCACCCGCGGGCGGGACAGGAACACCGGGGAGCTGTTTTTT. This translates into CATRGRDRNTGELFF.

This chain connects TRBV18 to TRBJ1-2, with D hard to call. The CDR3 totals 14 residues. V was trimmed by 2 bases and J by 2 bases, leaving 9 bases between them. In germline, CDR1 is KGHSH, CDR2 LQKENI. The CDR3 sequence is CASSPADTNYGYTF. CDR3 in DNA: TGTGCCAGCTCACCAGCAGACACCAACTATGGCTACACCTTC.

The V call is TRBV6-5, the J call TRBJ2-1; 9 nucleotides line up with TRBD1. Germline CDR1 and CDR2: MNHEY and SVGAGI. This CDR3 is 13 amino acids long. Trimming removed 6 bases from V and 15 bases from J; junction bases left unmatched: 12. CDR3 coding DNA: TGTGCCAGCAGGAATAGGTGGGACAGGGATTGGTTCTTC. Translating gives CASRNRWDRDWFF.

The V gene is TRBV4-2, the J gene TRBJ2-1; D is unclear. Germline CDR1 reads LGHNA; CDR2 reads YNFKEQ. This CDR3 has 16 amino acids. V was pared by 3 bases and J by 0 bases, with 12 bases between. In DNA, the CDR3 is TGTGCCAGCAGCCAGAGTCTGAGAAGCTCCTACAATGAGCAGTTCTTC. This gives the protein CASSQSLRSSYNEQFF.

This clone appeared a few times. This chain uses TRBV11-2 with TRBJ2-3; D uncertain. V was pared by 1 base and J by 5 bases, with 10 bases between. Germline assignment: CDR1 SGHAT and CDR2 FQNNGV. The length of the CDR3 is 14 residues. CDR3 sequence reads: CASSLGTGGDTQYF. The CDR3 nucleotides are TGTGCCAGCAGCTTAGGCACGGGCGGAGATACGCAGTATTTT.

CDR3 sequence (DNA): TGCGCCAGCAGCCAAGTGACAGGTAACTACGAGCAGTACTTC. Translated: CASSQVTGNYEQYF. The J gene is TRBJ2-7, the V gene TRBV4-1; D possibly corresponds to TRBD1 (6 bases). The ends were cut back, 1 base at V and 3 bases at J, with 10 bases in the middle. The CDR3 has 14 amino acids. Germline CDR1 and CDR2: MGHRA and YSYEKL.

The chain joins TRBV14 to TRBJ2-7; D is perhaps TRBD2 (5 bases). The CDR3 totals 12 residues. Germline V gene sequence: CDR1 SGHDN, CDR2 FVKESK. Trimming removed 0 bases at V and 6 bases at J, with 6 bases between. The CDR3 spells CASSQDRGEQYF. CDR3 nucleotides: TGTGCCAGCAGCCAAGATCGGGGCGAGCAGTACTTC.